Sequencing of this TCR beta chain was carried out in a study of identical twins. TCRdb fed the 5' RACE reads into MiXCR, producing one record per CDR3 protein. The repertoire holds roughly 720,000 distinct CDR3 sequences, with roughly 18% as singletons. CDR3 length: 15 residues. Trimming removed 5 bases from V and 3 bases from J; junction bases left unmatched: 7. Germline V gene lookup returns CDR1 DFQATT and CDR2 SNEGSKA (reference sequence). The same sample was also used in a study of T cells expressing NK-cell markers.

The chain combines TRBV20-1 with TRBJ2-1; TRBD2 aligns across 10 bases. This TCR came from a woman younger than 35 in good health. Sequenced: PBMCs. CDR3 amino acids: CSALDLAGGYNEQFF. CDR3 DNA: TGCAGTGCTCTCGATTTAGCGGGAGGCTACAATGAGCAGTTCTTC.